The entry that follows covers one T cell receptor beta chain sequence. With 6 bases removed from V and 0 bases from J, the gap between germline ends came to 11 bases. CDR3 length: 14 amino acids. Germline loops: CDR1 KGHSH, CDR2 LQKENI. This record belongs to a study of blood T cell repertoires in COVID-19. Across the whole study: The United States, Italy and Spain provided the acute and convalescent COVID-19 samples. PBMCs, B-cell-depleted T cells, or T cells were the source of the cDNA or gDNA that made up the material.

In the original workflow: Estimates of nucleated cell counts were drawn from the amplification of reference gene primers. Using immunoSEQ multiplex PCR, the repertoire was profiled, and TCRdb retains in-frame clones only, with some absent. V, J and clone size reflect that table, while D and trimming were determined from the DNA. The sample consists of about 90,000 clones, 80% of them appearing once. The TCR originated in a woman between 65 and 79 years old with acute or convalescent COVID-19. The chain combines TRBV18 with TRBJ1-2; a possible D gene is TRBD1 (6 bases). Sequencing was carried out using peripheral blood. As DNA, the CDR3 is TGTGCCAGCTCTCGGACAGTGACTAACTATGGCTACACCTTC. This sequence encodes CASSRTVTNYGYTF.